This paragraph reports one TCR beta chain. CDR3 length equals 17 residues. J gave up 2 bases and V 1 base, and 9 bases lay outside the gene matches. Germline assignment: CDR1 SGHKS and CDR2 YYEKEE (reference sequence). The data stem from a study of blood T cell repertoires in COVID-19. About the study: From T cells, B-cell-depleted T cells, or PBMCs came the material, which was cDNA or gDNA.

Cohort placement rested on clinical history that participants reported themselves. Exposed participants came across a COVID-19 case within 2 weeks before study entry. Per the original methods: The authors estimated nucleated cell counts from reference gene primer amplification. Clones were sequenced by immunoSEQ multiplex PCR, and TCRdb holds only the in-frame ones, with some missing. Clonal size and the V and J genes are those of that table, whereas D and trimming came from the DNA. The data contain hundreds of thousands of clones, 70% to 90% of them seen just once; the ten biggest clones take up 1.4% to 1.5%.

The origin of this receptor is a woman aged 18-35 years who had been exposed to COVID-19. The sample taken for sequencing was PBMCs or T cells enriched from blood (not recorded which). The J gene is TRBJ1-2, the V gene TRBV5-5; 9 nucleotides line up with TRBD1. CDR3 loop: CASSLMDRGISNYGYTF. The CDR3 bases are TGTGCCAGCAGCTTGATGGACAGGGGAATATCGAACTATGGCTACACCTTC. Full variable domain (remainder filled in from reference TRBV5-5 and TRBJ1-2): DAGVTQSPTHLIKTRGQQVTLRCSPISGHKSVSWYQQVLGQGPQFIFQYYEKEERGRGNFPDRFSARQFPNYSSELNVNALLLGDSALYLCASSLMDRGISNYGYTFGSGTRLTVV.